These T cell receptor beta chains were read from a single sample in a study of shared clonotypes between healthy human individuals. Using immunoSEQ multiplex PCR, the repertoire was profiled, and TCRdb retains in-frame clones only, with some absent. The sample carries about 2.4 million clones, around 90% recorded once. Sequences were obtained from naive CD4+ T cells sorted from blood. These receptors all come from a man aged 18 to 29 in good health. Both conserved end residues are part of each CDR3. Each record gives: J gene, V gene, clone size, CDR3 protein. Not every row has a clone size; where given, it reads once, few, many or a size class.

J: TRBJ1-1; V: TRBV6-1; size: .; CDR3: CASSYYTEAFF
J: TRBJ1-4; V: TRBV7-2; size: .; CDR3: CASSLGRAEKLFF
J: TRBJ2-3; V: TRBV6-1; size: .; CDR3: CASPGPRDTQYF
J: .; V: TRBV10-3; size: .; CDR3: CATRSGGTGGAYEQYF
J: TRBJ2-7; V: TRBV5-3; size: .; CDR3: CARTPGTGGSYEQYF
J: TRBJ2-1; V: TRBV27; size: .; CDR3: CASSFQASEQFF
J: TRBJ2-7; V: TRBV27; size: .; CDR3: CASREIGQGYEQYF
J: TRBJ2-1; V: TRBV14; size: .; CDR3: CASSPRPYNEQFF
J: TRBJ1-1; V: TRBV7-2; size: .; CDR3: CASSLGQFWLRTEAFF
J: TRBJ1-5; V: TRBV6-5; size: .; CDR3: CASTLLGPQHF
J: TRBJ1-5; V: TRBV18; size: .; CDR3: CASSPYRPGTVNSNQPQHF
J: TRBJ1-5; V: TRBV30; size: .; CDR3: CAWSVGTASNQPQHF
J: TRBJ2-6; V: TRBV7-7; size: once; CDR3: CASSLEGPGANVLTF
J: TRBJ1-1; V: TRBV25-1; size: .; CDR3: CASSDNLGSTEAFF
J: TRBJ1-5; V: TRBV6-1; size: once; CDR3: CASSEIGGGARQPQHF
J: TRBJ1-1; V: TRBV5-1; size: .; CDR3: CASSFGLNTEAFF
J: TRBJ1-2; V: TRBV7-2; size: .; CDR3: CASSLAGTGWGYGYTF
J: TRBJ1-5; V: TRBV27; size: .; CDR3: CASSLGTGYSNQPQHF
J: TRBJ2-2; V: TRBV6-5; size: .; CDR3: CASSYSHTGELFF
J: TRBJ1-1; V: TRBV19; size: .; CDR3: CASSIGRENTEAFF
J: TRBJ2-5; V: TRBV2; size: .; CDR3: CASSRQETQYF
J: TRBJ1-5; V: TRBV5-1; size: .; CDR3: CASSLEGQYNQPQHF
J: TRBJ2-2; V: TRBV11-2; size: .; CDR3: CASSSRGSLNTGELFF
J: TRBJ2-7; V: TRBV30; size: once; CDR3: CAWSNSGRLSYEQYF
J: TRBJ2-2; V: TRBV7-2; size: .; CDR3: CASRPGTGYTGELFF
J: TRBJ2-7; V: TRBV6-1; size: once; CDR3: CASRKTYEQYF
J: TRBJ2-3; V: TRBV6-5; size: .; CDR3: CASSYFGEPADTQYF
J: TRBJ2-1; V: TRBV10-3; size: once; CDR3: CATATVPEGEQFF
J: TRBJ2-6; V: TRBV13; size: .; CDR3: CASRAFSGANVLTF
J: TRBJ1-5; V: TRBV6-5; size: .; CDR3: CASSRQLNQPQHF
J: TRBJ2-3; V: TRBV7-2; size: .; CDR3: CASSLEGPGIPDTQYF
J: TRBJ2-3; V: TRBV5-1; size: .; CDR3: CASSPGQTNTDTQYF
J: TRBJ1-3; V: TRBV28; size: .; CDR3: CASSEQGGSSGNTIYF
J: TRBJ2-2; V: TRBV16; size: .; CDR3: CASSQSGTGELFF
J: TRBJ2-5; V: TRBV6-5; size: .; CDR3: CASSSRALIETQYF
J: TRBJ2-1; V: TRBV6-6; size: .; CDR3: CASNLLADPPRNEQFF
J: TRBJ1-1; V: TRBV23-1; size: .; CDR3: CASSQSRGNTEAFF
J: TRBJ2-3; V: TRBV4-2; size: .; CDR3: CASSQGSDTDTQYF
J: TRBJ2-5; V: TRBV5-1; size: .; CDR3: CASSLDIMETQYF
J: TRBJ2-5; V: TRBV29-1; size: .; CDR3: CSGHRGLQETQYF
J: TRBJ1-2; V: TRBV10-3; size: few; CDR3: CAISPGHGTYGYTF